A single sample gave rise to the 28 T cell receptor beta chains below, sequenced in a study of regulatory T cells in long-lasting Graves disease. Building the TCR beta libraries relied on iRepertoire HTBI primers, and CDR3 regions underwent Arm-PCR. TCRdb itself ran the multiplex PCR reads through MiXCR, one entry per CDR3 protein. The sample consists of around 300,000 distinct CDR3 sequences, around 21% of them appearing once. Time point indicated: persistent/refractory GD, antithyroid drugs over 5 years with positive TRAb. PBMCs were the source of the RNA used for TCR sequencing. The sequencing here drew on peripheral blood mononuclear cells (PBMCs), taken when the disease was refractory, from a patient treated with antithyroid drugs. The receptors come from a female donor with Graves disease.

This clonotype was counted ten times or more. The chain uses TRBV5-5 and TRBJ1-2; no definite D call. Between the trimmed V and J ends, which lost 0 bases and 3 bases, there was a span of 9 bases. This CDR3 has 14 residues. Germline V CDR1 and CDR2: SGHKS, YYEKEE (reference sequence). CDR3 bases: TGTGCCAGCAGCTTGGCTTCGACCGACTATGGCTACACCTTC. Encoded protein: CASSLASTDYGYTF.

V usage is TRBV20-1 and J usage is TRBJ2-4; the D is unclear. Germline V gives CDR1 DFQATT, CDR2 SNEGSKA (reference sequence). CDR3 length: 16 residues. V was shortened by 0 bases and J by 0 bases, with 12 bases between the two germline ends. The CDR3 nucleotides read TGCAGTGCTAGAGATGCCGAAGACATAGCCAAAAACATTCAGTACTTC. Translating it yields CSARDAEDIAKNIQYF.

This clonotype showed up many times. The chain carries TRBV12-3 or TRBV12-4 and TRBJ2-7, with 14 bases matching TRBD2. CDR3 length: 13 amino acids. Trimming at V came to 8 bases and at J to 7 bases, leaving 4 bases not matched to a gene. The CDR3 coding sequence is TGTGCCAGCGGGACTAGCGGGAGTAATGAGCAGTACTTC. Translating gives CASGTSGSNEQYF.

The V gene is TRBV6-1, the J gene TRBJ2-2; D not resolved. CDR1 is MNHNS, CDR2 SASEGT, per germline. The CDR3 runs 12 residues. Trimming cost V 7 bases and J 4 bases, with 7 bases left between them. CDR3 loop: CASTDTTGELFF. The CDR3 DNA is TGTGCCAGCACAGACACCACCGGGGAGCTGTTTTTT.

This chain joins TRBV7-2 and TRBJ1-5; 10 nucleotides line up with TRBD1. V shed 4 bases and J 6 bases; nucleotides not matched to a gene: 6. The CDR3 is 15 amino acids. Germline lookup yields CDR1 SGHTA and CDR2 FQGNSA. The CDR3 region is CASSSGQGVGQPQHF. The CDR3 nucleotides are TGTGCCAGCAGCTCCGGACAGGGGGTCGGTCAGCCCCAGCATTTT.

About this clonotype: This could be a read error, since a much larger clone is one nucleotide away. The gene calls are TRBV27 and TRBJ1-5, with unresolved D. The V and J ends lost 5 bases and 5 bases respectively, with 10 bases between them. There are 13 residues in the CDR3. CDR1 is MNHEY and CDR2 is SMNVEV in the germline V gene (reference sequence). CDR3 coding DNA: TGTGCCAGCAGTAGGAGCATCCATCAGCCCCAGCATTTT. Translating gives CASSRSIHQPQHF.

V is TRBV20-1 and J is TRBJ2-5; TRBD1 matches 7 bases. Germline CDR1 DFQATT, CDR2 SNEGSKA (reference sequence). The CDR3 contains 14 residues. Losses at the gene ends were 5 bases for V and 4 bases for J; bases not matched to a gene: 10. The CDR3 spells CSAPDRDSRETQYF. CDR3 nucleotides: TGCAGTGCTCCCGACAGGGATTCCCGAGAGACCCAGTACTTC.

This clonotype was counted between two and nine times. Possible read error: a much larger clone is one base away. It is likely a read error, because the conserved phenylalanine at the end of the CDR3 is missing. The chain links TRBV7-2 to TRBJ2-5, with 9 bases that match TRBD2. CDR3 size: 16 residues. From germline, CDR1 is SGHTA and CDR2 FQGNSA. V lost 7 bases to trimming and J lost 5 bases; unmatched junction nucleotides: 14. CDR3 amino acids: CASTHRVVSGRETQYL. The CDR3 DNA reads TGTGCCAGCACCCACCGGGTGGTGAGCGGGAGGGAGACCCAGTACCTC.

In this sample, this clonotype turned up many times. The chain recombines TRBV20-1 with TRBJ2-7, with D perhaps matching TRBD2 (7 bases). The CDR3 is made up of 13 amino acids. CDR1 DFQATT and CDR2 SNEGSKA come from the germline V gene (reference sequence). DNA for the CDR3: TGCAGCGCGGGAGAGGGGGGGAGAGACGAGCAGTACTTC. This codes for CSAGEGGRDEQYF.

This clonotype appeared once. The junction departs from the called germline gene at one end, perhaps through a read error. V gene TRBV12-3 or TRBV12-4 combines with J gene TRBJ2-3; 10 nucleotides agree with TRBD1. CDR3 length: 16 residues. This CDR3 reads CAISDRDRGSGDTQYF. CDR3 coding DNA: TGTGCCATCAGTGATAGGGACAGGGGTTCCGGAGATACGCAGTATTTT.

This clonotype came up a few times. This CDR3 fails to terminate in the conserved phenylalanine or tryptophan, so it likely reflects a read error. The chain couples TRBV30 to TRBJ2-4, with 8 nucleotides matching TRBD1. The CDR3 is made up of 13 amino acids. The V segment lost 5 bases and the J segment 5 bases; nucleotides outside the gene matches: 5. CDR1 is GTSNPN and CDR2 is SVGIG in the germline V gene (reference sequence). DNA of the CDR3: TGTGCCTGGGGGGGGACAGGCCAAAACATTCAGTACCTC. It yields the protein CAWGGTGQNIQYL.

The J gene is TRBJ2-7, the V gene TRBV12-3 or TRBV12-4, with D perhaps TRBD2 (5 bases). CDR3 size: 15 residues. The V gene lost 5 bases and the J gene lost 0 bases, with 14 bases spanning the gap. The CDR3 region is CASSVTGSHSYEQYF. For the CDR3, the DNA is TGTGCCAGCAGTGTTACGGGGTCCCACTCCTACGAGCAGTACTTC.

There are a few counts of this clonotype. V gene TRBV9 combines with J gene TRBJ1-2; D not certain. Germline CDR1 is SGDLS and CDR2 is YYNGEE. Trimming removed 0 bases at V and 3 bases at J, with 12 bases between. The length of the CDR3 is 15 residues. CDR3 sequence: CASSVDHRGYYGYTF. CDR3 coding DNA: TGTGCCAGCAGCGTAGATCACAGAGGATACTATGGCTACACCTTC.

The chain carries TRBV4-3 and TRBJ2-2; D gene ambiguous. The germline V and J ends were trimmed by 0 bases and 5 bases, with 13 bases remaining between them. The CDR3 is 16 amino acids. Germline assignment: CDR1 LGHNA and CDR2 YSLEER. The CDR3 is CASSQEYGLRTGELFF. In nucleotides, the CDR3 is TGCGCCAGCAGCCAAGAATACGGGCTTCGAACCGGGGAGCTGTTTTTT.

At least ten counts were recorded for this clonotype. The chain links TRBV2 to TRBJ2-5; tentatively, D is TRBD1 (6 bases). Germline lookup yields CDR1 SNHLY and CDR2 FYNNEI. V lost 1 base and J 2 bases, leaving 14 bases between the germline ends. CDR3 length equals 16 residues. The CDR3 loop is CASSEGFGTHQETQYF. CDR3 bases: TGTGCCAGCAGTGAAGGCTTCGGGACACATCAAGAGACCCAGTACTTC. Looking up the rest from reference TRBV2 and TRBJ2-5 gives the full variable domain: EPEVTQTPSHQVTQMGQEVILRCVPISNHLYFYWYRQILGQKVEFLVSFYNNEISEKSEIFDDQFSVERPDGSNFTLKIRSTKLEDSAMYFCASSEGFGTHQETQYFGPGTRLLVL.

Turning to this clonotype: Just one base apart from a much larger clone, this may be a read error. The V gene is TRBV20-1, the J gene TRBJ1-2; D ambiguous. The CDR3 contains 14 residues. Germline lookup yields CDR1 DFQATT and CDR2 SNEGSKA (reference sequence). CDR3 DNA: TGCGGTGCCGAACTCCGGATGGCTAACTATGGCTACACCTTC. It is translated as CGAELRMANYGYTF.

In this sample, this clonotype turned up a few times. The CDR3 DNA is TGTGCCAGCAGTGATCCCATAGCGGGAGGATCCGAGCAGTACTTC. Translated, it gives CASSDPIAGGSEQYF. This chain links TRBV6-1 with TRBJ2-7, with 10 positions matching TRBD2. The trim removed 3 bases at V and 6 bases at J, leaving 8 bases unmatched. The CDR3 consists of 15 residues. From germline, CDR1 is MNHNS and CDR2 SASEGT.

The chain carries TRBV20-1 and TRBJ2-7, with 9 bases aligning to TRBD2. This CDR3 contains 15 residues. Germline V lookup: CDR1 DFQATT, CDR2 SNEGSKA (reference sequence). V gave up 3 bases and J gave up 4 bases; unmatched junction bases: 10. The CDR3 nucleotides are TGCAGTGCTAGCTGGTGGGCTAGCGGGACGTACGAGCAGTACTTC. Encoded protein: CSASWWASGTYEQYF.

This clonotype appeared many times. The gene calls are TRBV27 and TRBJ2-5, with 10 bases lining up with TRBD1. Germline trimming cut 5 bases from V and 3 bases from J; bases unmatched to any gene: 9. CDR3 length: 16 amino acids. Germline V CDR1 and CDR2: MNHEY, SMNVEV (reference sequence). The CDR3 reads CASSKTSGTGEETQYF. DNA for the CDR3: TGTGCCAGCAGTAAGACCTCCGGGACAGGGGAAGAGACCCAGTACTTC.

Only a few counts were recorded for this clonotype. The CDR3 bases are TGTGCCAGCAGTGACGGAGCGGGAGTAACTACCGGGGAGCTGTTTTTT. Translation: CASSDGAGVTTGELFF. The chain employs TRBV6-1 and TRBJ2-2; TRBD2 matches 8 bases. The ends lost 3 bases at V and 5 bases at J; junction bases unmatched: 8. The CDR3 length is 16 residues. Germline assignment: CDR1 MNHNS and CDR2 SASEGT.

The chain combines TRBV6-5 with TRBJ2-6, with no clear D. Trimming took off 4 bases at V and 0 bases at J, with 7 bases between the two ends. This CDR3 spans 15 amino acids. CDR1 and CDR2 from the germline V gene are MNHEY and SVGAGI. The CDR3 bases are TGTGCCAGCAGTTCAGGCTTCTCTGGGGCCAACGTCCTGACTTTC. Amino acids: CASSSGFSGANVLTF.

This clonotype was counted a few times. The chain is built from TRBV18 and TRBJ1-5, with a weak D call TRBD1 (6 bases). The CDR3 is 15 amino acids. V lost 2 bases and J 4 bases, leaving 12 bases between the germline ends. The V gene's germline CDR1 is KGHSH and CDR2 LQKENI. The CDR3 DNA sequence: TGTGCCAGCTCACCATCAGGGGACGGAAATCAGCCCCAGCATTTT. Protein sequence: CASSPSGDGNQPQHF.

Details on this clonotype: At one end the junction does not follow the germline gene, possibly because of a read error. The chain is built from TRBV6-2 or TRBV6-3 and TRBJ2-7; D is possibly TRBD2 (6 bases). The CDR3 has 14 residues. Germline V CDR1 and CDR2: MNHEY, SVGEGT. CDR3 nucleotide sequence: TGTGCCGGCAGTTACGGGAGTTTCTCCTACGAGCAGTACTTC. Residues: CAGSYGSFSYEQYF.

This CDR3 reads CAISETGFAGELFF. CDR3 in DNA: TGTGCCATCAGTGAGACAGGGTTCGCCGGGGAGCTGTTTTTT. The rearrangement links TRBV10-3 to TRBJ2-2; D might be TRBD1 (6 bases). Per the germline V gene, CDR1 is ENHRY and CDR2 is SYGVKD. Trimming took off 2 bases at V and 6 bases at J, with 10 bases between the two ends. This CDR3 has 14 residues.

In its sample, this clonotype was seen many times. This rearrangement joins TRBV28 to TRBJ2-5; D may correspond to TRBD1 or TRBD2 (5 bases each). Germline loops: CDR1 MDHEN, CDR2 SYDVKM. CDR3 length: 14 residues. The germline V and J ends were trimmed by 3 bases and 2 bases, with 10 bases remaining between them. The CDR3 DNA reads TGTGCCAGCAGTTTTGGGGGTTCACAAGAGACCCAGTACTTC. It codes for CASSFGGSQETQYF.

A note on this clonotype: A much larger clone is a single base away; this may be a read error. This rearrangement joins TRBV20-1 to TRBJ2-5, with 12 bases lining up with TRBD2. The CDR3 is 13 amino acids. V dropped 6 bases and J dropped 7; count of bases not matched to a gene: 6. Germline CDR1 reads DFQATT; CDR2 reads SNEGSKA (reference sequence). This CDR3 reads CSAHQLAGGTQYF. In DNA form, the CDR3 reads TGCAGTGCCCATCAACTAGCGGGAGGGACCCAGTACTTC.

The chain has TRBV28 and TRBJ1-3, with D perhaps TRBD1 (5 bases). CDR1 and CDR2 from the germline V gene are MDHEN and SYDVKM. V was shortened by 7 bases and J by 6 bases, with 16 bases between the two germline ends. There are 14 residues in the CDR3. CDR3 in DNA: TGTGCCAGCAAACGCGGGACCCTGGAAAACACCATATATTTT. It encodes CASKRGTLENTIYF.

This clonotype came up once. The junction and the germline gene differ at one end; a read error may be behind it. This chain connects TRBV12-3 or TRBV12-4 to TRBJ2-3; D unclear. This CDR3 contains 12 residues. CDR3 in amino acids: CVSSSSTDTQYF. CDR3 coding DNA: TGTGTCAGCAGTAGTAGCACAGATACGCAGTATTTT.